The clone carrying this TCR beta chain was seen only once. This entry comes from a study of blood T cell repertoires in COVID-19. Study information: COVID-19 samples collected from the United States, Italy and Spain covered acute and convalescent phases.

Trimming removed 5 bases from V and 0 bases from J; junction bases left unmatched: 2. The CDR3 runs to 15 residues. Germline V gene data show CDR1 as MGHDK and CDR2 as SYGVNS. The authors' processing: Reference gene primer amplification gave estimated nucleated cell counts. The assay was immunoSEQ multiplex PCR, and TCRdb's table has in-frame clones only and misses some. V and J calls and clone size are those listed in that table; D and trimming were worked out from the DNA. The sample holds about 55,000 clones, 70% to 90% seen once. The chain has TRBV25-1 and TRBJ2-3; 10 bases align to TRBD2. The clonotype comes from a man aged 60 to 75 with acute or convalescent COVID-19. Sequenced sample: peripheral blood. As DNA, the CDR3 is TGTGCCAGCAGTAAGACTAGCGGGAGCACAGATACGCAGTATTTT. Protein sequence: CASSKTSGSTDTQYF.